This TCR beta chain was identified in a study of human T cells and chemical hapten exposure. Turning to the study itself: All patients underwent weekly scalp dosing with diphenylcyclopropenone for the full roughly 25-week study.

CDR1 and CDR2 from the germline V gene are SGHTA and FQGTGA. Trimming pared 1 base from V and 5 bases from J, leaving 11 bases between. This CDR3 contains 14 residues. Time point specified: patch test 2, 6 weeks after DPC sensitization. Treatment defined: therapeutic diphenylcyclopropenone sensitization with weekly scalp DPC. MiXCR was run by TCRdb on the RACE reads, yielding one entry per CDR3 protein. Found here are a few hundred thousand distinct CDR3 sequences, about 6% of them singletons; the top ten hold under 7%. The rearrangement uses TRBV7-3 and TRBJ2-5, with D tentatively TRBD1 or TRBD2 (6 bases each). The material was whole blood, obtained in connection with sensitization to the hapten diphenylcyclopropenone (DPC). This sequence originates from a woman between 18 and 29 years old with alopecia areata. Some clones in this sample may be carry-over from other donors' samples. The DNA for the CDR3 is TGTGCCAGCAGCTTAATGGGGGGCGATGAGACCCAGTACTTC. Translation gives CASSLMGGDETQYF.